This TCR beta chain was sequenced in a study of control samples from healthy donors and cancer patients. Produced via immunoSEQ multiplex PCR; TCRdb's table is partial and in-frame only. This sample carries 100,000 to 150,000 clones, more than 75% of them seen once, and the ten largest clones take 2.5% to 3.5%. The CDR3 runs to 13 residues. The V end lost 8 bases, the J end lost 0 bases, and 13 bases lay between the germline ends. The germline V gene encodes CDR1 SQVTM and CDR2 ANQGSEA. The V call is TRBV29-1, the J call TRBJ1-1; unclear D gene. The sample was blood. The clonotype was recovered from a man aged 55 to 69 in good health. Here the CDR3 reads CSLRQFMNTEAFF. Here the CDR3 DNA reads TGCAGCCTCCGGCAGTTCATGAACACTGAAGCTTTCTTT.